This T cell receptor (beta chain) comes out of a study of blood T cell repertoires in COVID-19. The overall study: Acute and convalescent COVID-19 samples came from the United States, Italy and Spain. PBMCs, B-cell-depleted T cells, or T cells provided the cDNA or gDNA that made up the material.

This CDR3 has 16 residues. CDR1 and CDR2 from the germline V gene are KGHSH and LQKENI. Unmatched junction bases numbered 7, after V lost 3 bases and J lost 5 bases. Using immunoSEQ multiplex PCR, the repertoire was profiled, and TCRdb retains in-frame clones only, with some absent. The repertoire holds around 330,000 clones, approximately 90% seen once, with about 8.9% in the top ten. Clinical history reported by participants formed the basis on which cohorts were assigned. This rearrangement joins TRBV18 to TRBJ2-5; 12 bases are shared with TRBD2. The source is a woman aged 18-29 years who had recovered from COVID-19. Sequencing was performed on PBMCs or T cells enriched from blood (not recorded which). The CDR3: CASSPSTSGSWETQYF. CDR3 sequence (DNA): TGTGCCAGCTCACCCTCGACTAGCGGGAGCTGGGAGACCCAGTACTTC.